This is a list of T cell receptor beta chains from one sample in a study of tumor-infiltrating lymphocytes in localized non-small cell lung cancer. Here immunoSEQ multiplex PCR was the method, and the copy in TCRdb shows in-frame clones only, minus some. The sample consists of 9,500 to 15,000 clones, about 80% of them appearing once. The sequenced sample consisted of uninvolved lung tissue not adjacent to the tumor. These receptors were obtained from a human donor with non-small cell lung cancer. CDR3s include the opening cysteine and the closing phenylalanine or tryptophan. The order of the fields is clone size, J gene, CDR3 length, D gene, V gene, CDR3 DNA, CDR3 protein. A D gene is named only where the DNA matches it firmly. The size of a clone is reported for some rows only, either as once, few or many, or as a class for expanded clones.

clone size: .
J gene: TRBJ1-2
CDR3 length: 13
D gene: .
V gene: TRBV2
CDR3 DNA: TGTGCCAGCACCCGGGCCTCGACGGGGGGCTACACCTTC
CDR3 protein: CASTRASTGGYTF

clone size: .
J gene: TRBJ2-1
CDR3 length: 13
D gene: TRBD2
V gene: TRBV6-4
CDR3 DNA: TGTGCCAGCAGTTACCAAGGGCGGGGGTCGCAGTTCTTC
CDR3 protein: CASSYQGRGSQFF

clone size: .
J gene: TRBJ1-5
CDR3 length: 13
D gene: .
V gene: TRBV30
CDR3 DNA: TGTGCCTGGAACGAAGGGGGTCGGCAGCCCCAGCATTTT
CDR3 protein: CAWNEGGRQPQHF

clone size: .
J gene: TRBJ1-1
CDR3 length: 14
D gene: .
V gene: TRBV25-1
CDR3 DNA: TGTGCCAGCAGTGGCGGGGGCGGCGGGGCTGAAGCTTTCTTT
CDR3 protein: CASSGGGGGAEAFF

clone size: .
J gene: TRBJ1-3
CDR3 length: 13
D gene: .
V gene: TRBV2
CDR3 DNA: TGTGCCAGCAGGGAAGACTCTGGAAACACCATATATTTT
CDR3 protein: CASREDSGNTIYF

clone size: .
J gene: TRBJ1-2
CDR3 length: 13
D gene: .
V gene: TRBV7-2
CDR3 DNA: TGTGCCAGCAGCCCAGGACAGTACTATGGCTACACCTTC
CDR3 protein: CASSPGQYYGYTF

clone size: .
J gene: TRBJ2-5
CDR3 length: 15
D gene: TRBD2
V gene: TRBV10-2
CDR3 DNA: TGCGCCAGCAGGGACTGGGCGACGGGAGGAGAGACCCAGTACTTC
CDR3 protein: CASRDWATGGETQYF

clone size: .
J gene: TRBJ2-2
CDR3 length: 15
D gene: .
V gene: TRBV5-5
CDR3 DNA: TGTGCCAGCAGCTCGCTGAAGGGGCCCACCGGGGAGCTGTTTTTT
CDR3 protein: CASSSLKGPTGELFF

clone size: .
J gene: TRBJ1-2
CDR3 length: 13
D gene: .
V gene: TRBV19
CDR3 DNA: TGTGCCAGTAGTATATCAGGGGCGGATGGCTACACCTTC
CDR3 protein: CASSISGADGYTF

clone size: .
J gene: TRBJ2-1
CDR3 length: 18
D gene: TRBD2
V gene: TRBV11-2
CDR3 DNA: TGTGCCAGCAGCTCACCCTGGATGGCGGGAGTAATTTACAATGAGCAGTTCTTC
CDR3 protein: CASSSPWMAGVIYNEQFF

clone size: few
J gene: TRBJ1-4
CDR3 length: 15
D gene: .
V gene: TRBV6-5
CDR3 DNA: TGTGCCAGCAGTTATAAGGGGTCAACTAATGAAAAACTGTTTTTT
CDR3 protein: CASSYKGSTNEKLFF

clone size: .
J gene: TRBJ2-3
CDR3 length: 14
D gene: .
V gene: TRBV7-2
CDR3 DNA: TGTGCCAGCAGCTTGGGCTATCTCACAGATACGCAGTATTTT
CDR3 protein: CASSLGYLTDTQYF

clone size: few
J gene: TRBJ1-2
CDR3 length: 16
D gene: TRBD1
V gene: TRBV5-4
CDR3 DNA: TGTGCCAGCAGCTTAGGAGCCGGGACAGGCAGTAGGGGCTACACCTTC
CDR3 protein: CASSLGAGTGSRGYTF

clone size: .
J gene: TRBJ1-5
CDR3 length: 14
D gene: .
V gene: TRBV19
CDR3 DNA: TGTGCCAGTAGTATCCCCCCCTTCAATCAGCCCCAGCATTTT
CDR3 protein: CASSIPPFNQPQHF

clone size: few
J gene: TRBJ2-2
CDR3 length: 14
D gene: .
V gene: TRBV19
CDR3 DNA: TGTGCCAGTAGTATCTCGGGGTTCACCGGGGAGCTGTTTTTT
CDR3 protein: CASSISGFTGELFF

clone size: .
J gene: TRBJ1-4
CDR3 length: 14
D gene: .
V gene: TRBV5-1
CDR3 DNA: TGCGCCAGCAGCTTGGACAGGCCTAATGAAAAACTGTTTTTT
CDR3 protein: CASSLDRPNEKLFF

clone size: .
J gene: TRBJ1-1
CDR3 length: 11
D gene: .
V gene: TRBV5-4
CDR3 DNA: TGTGCCAGCAGCTTGAACACTGAAGCTTTCTTT
CDR3 protein: CASSLNTEAFF

clone size: .
J gene: TRBJ2-1
CDR3 length: 13
D gene: .
V gene: TRBV6-4
CDR3 DNA: TGTGCCAGCAGTGACTCGGGTTGGGATGAGCAGTTCTTC
CDR3 protein: CASSDSGWDEQFF

clone size: .
J gene: TRBJ1-2
CDR3 length: 13
D gene: .
V gene: TRBV6-5
CDR3 DNA: TGTGCCAGCAGTTTGTCGGGGGACTATGGCTACACCTTC
CDR3 protein: CASSLSGDYGYTF

clone size: .
J gene: TRBJ2-5
CDR3 length: 15
D gene: TRBD1
V gene: TRBV10-3
CDR3 DNA: TGTGCCACCAACCCCCAGGGGGCGGTTGGAGAGACCCAGTACTTC
CDR3 protein: CATNPQGAVGETQYF

clone size: .
J gene: TRBJ2-3
CDR3 length: 12
D gene: TRBD1
V gene: TRBV5-1
CDR3 DNA: TGCGCCAGTACAGGGGCCACAGATACGCAGTATTTT
CDR3 protein: CASTGATDTQYF

clone size: few
J gene: TRBJ1-2
CDR3 length: 13
D gene: .
V gene: TRBV29-1
CDR3 DNA: TGCAGCGGATGGACGGGAGGAGGCTATGGCTACACCTTC
CDR3 protein: CSGWTGGGYGYTF

clone size: .
J gene: TRBJ2-7
CDR3 length: 15
D gene: TRBD1
V gene: TRBV4-3
CDR3 DNA: TGCGCCAGCAGCCAGTCCGGGACAGGGGGAGACGAGCAGTACTTC
CDR3 protein: CASSQSGTGGDEQYF

clone size: .
J gene: TRBJ2-2
CDR3 length: 15
D gene: .
V gene: TRBV9
CDR3 DNA: TGTGCCAGCAGCCCTAGTCGAGGGTTGGCCGGGGAGCTGTTTTTT
CDR3 protein: CASSPSRGLAGELFF

clone size: .
J gene: TRBJ1-5
CDR3 length: 15
D gene: TRBD1
V gene: TRBV6-5
CDR3 DNA: TGTGCCAGCAGTTCGACAGGGTTAAGCAATCAGCCCCAGCATTTT
CDR3 protein: CASSSTGLSNQPQHF

clone size: .
J gene: TRBJ2-1
CDR3 length: 16
D gene: TRBD2
V gene: TRBV6-4
CDR3 DNA: TGTGCCAGCAGTGACTCGCTAGCGGGAGAGGTCAATGAGCAGTTCTTC
CDR3 protein: CASSDSLAGEVNEQFF

clone size: .
J gene: TRBJ2-1
CDR3 length: 15
D gene: TRBD2
V gene: TRBV5-1
CDR3 DNA: TGCGCCAGTTCACTCGGGACTAGCGGGGTGAATGAGCAGTTCTTC
CDR3 protein: CASSLGTSGVNEQFF

clone size: .
J gene: TRBJ1-2
CDR3 length: 12
D gene: .
V gene: TRBV19
CDR3 DNA: TGTGCCAGTAGTACCGGACAGCGAGGCTACACCTTC
CDR3 protein: CASSTGQRGYTF

clone size: .
J gene: TRBJ1-5
CDR3 length: 15
D gene: TRBD1
V gene: TRBV2
CDR3 DNA: TGTGCCAGCAGCCCAAAGGGGACAGGCAATCAGCCCCAGCATTTT
CDR3 protein: CASSPKGTGNQPQHF

clone size: .
J gene: TRBJ1-1
CDR3 length: 14
D gene: .
V gene: TRBV15
CDR3 DNA: TGTGCCACCAGCAGAGATCATTTGGGCACTGAAGCTTTCTTT
CDR3 protein: CATSRDHLGTEAFF

clone size: .
J gene: TRBJ2-1
CDR3 length: 16
D gene: TRBD1
V gene: TRBV27
CDR3 DNA: TGTGCCAGCAGCCCTACCGGGACAGGGCGCTACAATGAGCAGTTCTTC
CDR3 protein: CASSPTGTGRYNEQFF

clone size: .
J gene: TRBJ2-4
CDR3 length: 15
D gene: .
V gene: TRBV19
CDR3 DNA: TGTGCCAGTAGTATCAGCCTCGGGGGCCAAAACATTCAGTACTTC
CDR3 protein: CASSISLGGQNIQYF